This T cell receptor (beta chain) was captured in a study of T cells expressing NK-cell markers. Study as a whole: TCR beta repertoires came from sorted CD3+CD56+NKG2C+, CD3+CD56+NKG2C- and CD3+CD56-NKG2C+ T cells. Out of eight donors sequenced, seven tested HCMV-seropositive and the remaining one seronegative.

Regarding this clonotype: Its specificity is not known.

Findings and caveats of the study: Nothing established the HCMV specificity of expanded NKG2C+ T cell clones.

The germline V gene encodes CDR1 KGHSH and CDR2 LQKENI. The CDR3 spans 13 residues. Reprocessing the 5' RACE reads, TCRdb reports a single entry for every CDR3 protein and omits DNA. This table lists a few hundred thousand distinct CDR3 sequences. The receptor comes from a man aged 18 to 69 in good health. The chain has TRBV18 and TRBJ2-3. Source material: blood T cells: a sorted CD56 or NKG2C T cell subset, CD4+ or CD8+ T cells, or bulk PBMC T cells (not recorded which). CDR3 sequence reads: CASSPSRLDTQYF.